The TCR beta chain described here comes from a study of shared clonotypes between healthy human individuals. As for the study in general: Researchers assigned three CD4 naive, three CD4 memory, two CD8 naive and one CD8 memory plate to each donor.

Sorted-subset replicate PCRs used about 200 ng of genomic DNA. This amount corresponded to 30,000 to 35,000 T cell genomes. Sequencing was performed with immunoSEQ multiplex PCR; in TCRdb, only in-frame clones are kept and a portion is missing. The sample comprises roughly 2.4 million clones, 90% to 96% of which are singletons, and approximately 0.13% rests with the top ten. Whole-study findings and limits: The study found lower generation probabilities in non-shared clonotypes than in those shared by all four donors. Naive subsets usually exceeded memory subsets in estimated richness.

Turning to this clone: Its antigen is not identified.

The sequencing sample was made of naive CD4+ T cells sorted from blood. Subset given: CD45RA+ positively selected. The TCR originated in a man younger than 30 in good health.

CDR3 coding DNA: TGCGCCAGCGGGACAGGTGAAACCATGAACACTGAAGCTTTCTTT. Its translation is CASGTGETMNTEAFF. This chain joins TRBV10-2 and TRBJ1-1; the match to TRBD1 covers 8 bases. Per the germline V gene, CDR1 is WSHSY and CDR2 is SAAADI. The CDR3 totals 15 residues. V lost 8 bases and J lost 0; bases outside the gene matches: 8.